The subject of this entry is one TCR beta chain. Its specificity is not known. The sample belongs to a study of CXCR3-negative and CXCR3-positive naive CD8 T cells. Whole-study results and caveats: TRB CDR3s were more hydrophobic in CXCR3-positive than in CXCR3-negative naive cells. Diversity ran similarly high across both naive subsets but far lower in memory CD8+ cells. In naive cells, CXCR3-negative and CXCR3-positive subsets had similar TRBV-TRBJ usage; memory cells differed.

Researchers prepared the TRB cDNA libraries using 5' RACE with UMI labels. Using the 5' RACE reads, TCRdb records one entry per CDR3 protein without DNA. The sample table sets out fewer than 140,000 distinct CDR3 sequences. The CDR3 sequence is 16 residues long. CDR1 is MDHEN and CDR2 is SYDVKM in the germline V gene. The source of this sequence is a human donor in good health. Some clones in this sample may be carry-over from other donors' samples. This sequence joins TRBV28 and TRBJ2-1. The sequenced sample consisted of naive CXCR3+ CD8+ T cells from blood. Documented subset: CD45RO-CCR7+CD27+CD95- naive CD8+ T cells expressing CXCR3 (TNR3+). CDR3 sequence reads: CASSLARRVLVNEQFF.